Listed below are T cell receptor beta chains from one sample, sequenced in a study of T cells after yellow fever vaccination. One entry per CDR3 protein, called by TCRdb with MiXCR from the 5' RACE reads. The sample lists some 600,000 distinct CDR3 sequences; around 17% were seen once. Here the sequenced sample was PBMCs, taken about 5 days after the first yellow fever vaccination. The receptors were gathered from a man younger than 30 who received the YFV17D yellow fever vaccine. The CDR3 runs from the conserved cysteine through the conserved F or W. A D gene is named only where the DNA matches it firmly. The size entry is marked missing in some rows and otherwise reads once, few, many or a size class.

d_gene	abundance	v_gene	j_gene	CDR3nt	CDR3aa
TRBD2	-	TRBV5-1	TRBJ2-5	TGCGCCAGCAGCTTGCAGGGGACTAGCGGGGGAGAGACCCAGTACTTC	CASSLQGTSGGETQYF
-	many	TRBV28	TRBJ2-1	TGTGCCAGCACCTGGGGGTTTATCAATGAGCAGTTCTTC	CASTWGFINEQFF
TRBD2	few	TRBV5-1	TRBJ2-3	TGCGCCAGCAGCTCAGGACTAGCGGGGGGGCTCGATCCCCGAACTAGCACAGATACGCAGTATTTT	CASSSGLAGGLDPRTSTDTQYF
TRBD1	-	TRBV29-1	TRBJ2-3	TGCAGCGCCGAAAGGGACAGGGCGGCAGATACGCAGTATTTT	CSAERDRAADTQYF
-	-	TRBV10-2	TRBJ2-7	TGCGCCAGCAGTTACACGGACGGCTCCTACGAGCAGTACTTC	CASSYTDGSYEQYF
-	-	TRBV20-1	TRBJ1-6	TGCAGTGCTAGAGGATGGGGGGACTCCTATAATTCACCCCTCCACTTT	CSARGWGDSYNSPLHF
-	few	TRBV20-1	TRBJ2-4	TGCAGGGCCGACAGAGCCAAAAACATTCAGTACTTC	CRADRAKNIQYF
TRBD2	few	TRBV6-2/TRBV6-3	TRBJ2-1	TGTGCCAGCAGACCTACTAGCGGGGGAAACAATGAGCAGTTCTTC	CASRPTSGGNNEQFF
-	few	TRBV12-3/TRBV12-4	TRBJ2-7	TGTGCCAGCAGTTTAGGACAGTTTGACGAGCAGTACTTC	CASSLGQFDEQYF
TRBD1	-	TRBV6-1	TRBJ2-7	TGTGCCAGCACCGCATCCACAGGGGCTTCCTACGAGCAGTACTTC	CASTASTGASYEQYF
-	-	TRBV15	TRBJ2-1	TGTGCCACCAGCCGCTACCCTCCGGGACGGAATACCTACAATGAGCAGTTCTTC	CATSRYPPGRNTYNEQFF
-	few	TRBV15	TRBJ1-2	TGTGCCACCAGCAGTGGCAGGTACTATGGCTACACCTTC	CATSSGRYYGYTF
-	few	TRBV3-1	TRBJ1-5	TGTGCCAGCAGCCAAACCCCCGGAGGGGGTCGGCATCAGCCCCAGCATTTT	CASSQTPGGGRHQPQHF
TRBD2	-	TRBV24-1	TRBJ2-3	TGTGCCACCAGTGATGACCTAGCGGGGGTGAATACGCAGTATTTT	CATSDDLAGVNTQYF
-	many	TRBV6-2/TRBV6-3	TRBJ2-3	TGTGCCAGCAGTTACTCCAGCACAGATACGCAGTATTTT	CASSYSSTDTQYF
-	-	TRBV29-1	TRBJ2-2	TGCAGCGTCATCCCCGGGAGAAACACCGGGGAGCTGTTTTTT	CSVIPGRNTGELFF
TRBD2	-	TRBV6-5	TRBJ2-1	TGTGCCAGCAGTTACGGCGCTAGCGGGGGGGTAAATGAGCAGTTCTTC	CASSYGASGGVNEQFF
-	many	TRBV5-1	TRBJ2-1	TGCGCCAGCAGCGGGGGCAGTCTGTTCTTC	CASSGGSLFF
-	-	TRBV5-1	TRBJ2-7	TGCGCCAGCAGCTTGGGACTAGGCCGGGGCCACGAGCAGTACTTC	CASSLGLGRGHEQYF
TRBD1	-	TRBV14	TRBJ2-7	TGTGCCAGCAGCCAATTTCCAGGACAGGGACCCTACGAGCAGTACTTC	CASSQFPGQGPYEQYF
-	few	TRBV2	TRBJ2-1	TGTGCCAGCACGGGGCAGGGGTACAATGAGCAGTTCTTC	CASTGQGYNEQFF
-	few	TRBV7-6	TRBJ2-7	TGTGCCAGCAGCTTAGATGGTACCTTCGAGCAGTACTTC	CASSLDGTFEQYF
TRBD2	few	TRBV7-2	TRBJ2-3	TGTGCCAGCAGCCCAGCCCTAGCGGGGCCTAGGGGAGATACGCAGTATTTT	CASSPALAGPRGDTQYF
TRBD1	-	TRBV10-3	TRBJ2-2	TGTGCCATCAGTTACAGGGGAGATGGCGGGGAGCTGTTTTTT	CAISYRGDGGELFF
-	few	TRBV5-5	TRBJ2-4	TGTGCCAGCAGCGATCTCACAGGGTCGCTAGCCAAAAACATTCAGTACTTC	CASSDLTGSLAKNIQYF
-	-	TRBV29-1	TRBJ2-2	TGCAGCGTTGACAGGACGAACACCGGGGAGCTGTTTTTT	CSVDRTNTGELFF
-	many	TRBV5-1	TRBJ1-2	TGCGCCAGCAGCCCGACAGGACCCAACTATGGCTACACCTTC	CASSPTGPNYGYTF
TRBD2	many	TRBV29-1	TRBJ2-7	TGCAGCGTTGCCAGCGGGGGATACGAGCAGTACTTC	CSVASGGYEQYF
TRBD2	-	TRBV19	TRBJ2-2	TGTGCCAGTAGTCCTGGACTAGCGGGGGTCCTGAACACCGGGGAGCTGTTTTTT	CASSPGLAGVLNTGELFF
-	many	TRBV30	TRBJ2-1	TGTGCCTGGAGTGACTACTACAGTGAGCAGTTCTTC	CAWSDYYSEQFF
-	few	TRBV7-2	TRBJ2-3	TGTGCCAGCAGTGCAAATGGGGGGGCCCCCACAGATACGCAGTATTTT	CASSANGGAPTDTQYF
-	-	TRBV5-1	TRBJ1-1	TGCGCCAGCAGCTTGGTCGCACAAAACACTGAAGCTTTCTTT	CASSLVAQNTEAFF
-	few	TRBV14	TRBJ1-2	TGTGCCAGCAGCCCGGGACGGATGTATGGCTACACCTTC	CASSPGRMYGYTF
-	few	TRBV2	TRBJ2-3	TGTGCCAGCAAGGTTTCGGGGGTCGCTCTTCCTTCTAGCACAGATACGCAGTATTTT	CASKVSGVALPSSTDTQYF
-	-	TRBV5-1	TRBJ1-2	TGCGCCAGCGCGGAGGCTAACTATGGCTACACCTTC	CASAEANYGYTF
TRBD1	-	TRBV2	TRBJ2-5	TGTGCCAGCACACAATCGACAGGGCTGGAGACCCAGTACTTC	CASTQSTGLETQYF
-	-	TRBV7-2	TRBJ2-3	TGTGCCAGCAGGATCCGGACTTGGGATACGCAGTATTTT	CASRIRTWDTQYF
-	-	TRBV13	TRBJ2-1	TGTGCCAGCAGCCCACGGGGTGATGGTGAGCAGTTCTTC	CASSPRGDGEQFF
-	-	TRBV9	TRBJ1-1	TGTGCCAGCAGCGTAGCGCAGGGGCGTACTGAAGCTTTCTTT	CASSVAQGRTEAFF
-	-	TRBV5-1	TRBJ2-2	TGCGCCAGCAGCCCAGGGTCTGCCGGCGGGGAGCTGTTTTTT	CASSPGSAGGELFF
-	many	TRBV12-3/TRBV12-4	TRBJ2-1	TGTGCCAGCAGTCCGGGGGCGGGCAGGGGCATAAACAATGAGCAGTTCTTC	CASSPGAGRGINNEQFF
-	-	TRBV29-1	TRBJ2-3	TGCAGCGTTGTCGGTTACACAGATACGCAGTATTTT	CSVVGYTDTQYF
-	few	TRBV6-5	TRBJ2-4	TGTGCCAGCAGTTACTCCCCCTCCCGAGGGGGAACTCAGTACTTC	CASSYSPSRGGTQYF
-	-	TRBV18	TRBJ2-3	TGTGCCAGCTCACGTCCGAGCACAGATACGCAGTATTTT	CASSRPSTDTQYF
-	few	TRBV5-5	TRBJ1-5	TGTGCCAGCAGCCGACAAGCTAGCAATCAGCCCCAGCATTTT	CASSRQASNQPQHF
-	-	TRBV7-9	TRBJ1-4	TGTGCCAGCAGCCTATACCTTCTCTCCGGTGAAAAACTGTTTTTT	CASSLYLLSGEKLFF
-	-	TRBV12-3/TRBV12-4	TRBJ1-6	TGTGCCAGCAGTTCGACCATGGCATCACCCCTCCACTTT	CASSSTMASPLHF
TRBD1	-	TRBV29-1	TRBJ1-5	TGCAGCGTGGGGACAGGGAGCAATCAGCCCCAGCATTTT	CSVGTGSNQPQHF
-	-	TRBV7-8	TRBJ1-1	TGTGCCAGCAGCTCGCCCACCAGGGACGCTGAAGCTTTCTTT	CASSSPTRDAEAFF
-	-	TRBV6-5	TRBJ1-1	TGTGCCAGCAGCTCCTCCAGGGGTGCGACTGAAGCTTTCTTT	CASSSSRGATEAFF
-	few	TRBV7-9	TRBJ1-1	TGTGCCAGCAGCCCCTCAACTGAAGCTTTCTTT	CASSPSTEAFF